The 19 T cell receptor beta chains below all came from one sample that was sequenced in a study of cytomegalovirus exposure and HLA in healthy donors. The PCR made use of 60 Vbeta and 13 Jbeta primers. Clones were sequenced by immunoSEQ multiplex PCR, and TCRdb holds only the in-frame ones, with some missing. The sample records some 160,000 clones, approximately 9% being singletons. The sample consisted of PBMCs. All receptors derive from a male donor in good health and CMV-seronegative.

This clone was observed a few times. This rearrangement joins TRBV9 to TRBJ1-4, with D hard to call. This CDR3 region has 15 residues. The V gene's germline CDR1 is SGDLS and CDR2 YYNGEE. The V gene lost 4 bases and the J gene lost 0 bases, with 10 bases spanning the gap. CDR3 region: CASSPRVTTNEKLFF. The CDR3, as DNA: TGTGCCAGCAGCCCCCGGGTTACAACTAATGAAAAACTGTTTTTT. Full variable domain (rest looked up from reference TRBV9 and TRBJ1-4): DSGVTQTPKHLITATGQRVTLRCSPRSGDLSVYWYQQSLDQGLQFLIQYYNGEERAKGNILERFSAQQFPDLHSELNLSSLELGDSALYFCASSPRVTTNEKLFFGSGTQLSVL.

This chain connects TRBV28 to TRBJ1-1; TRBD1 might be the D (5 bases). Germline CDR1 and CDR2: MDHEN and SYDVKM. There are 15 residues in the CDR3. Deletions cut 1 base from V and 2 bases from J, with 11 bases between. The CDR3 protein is CASSLSGPHNTEAFF. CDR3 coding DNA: TGTGCCAGCAGTTTATCAGGGCCGCACAACACTGAAGCTTTCTTT. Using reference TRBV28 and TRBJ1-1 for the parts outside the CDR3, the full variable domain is DVKVTQSSRYLVKRTGEKVFLECVQDMDHENMFWYRQDPGLGLRLIYFSYDVKMKEKGDIPEGYSVSREKKERFSLILESASTNQTSMYLCASSLSGPHNTEAFFGQGTRLTVV.

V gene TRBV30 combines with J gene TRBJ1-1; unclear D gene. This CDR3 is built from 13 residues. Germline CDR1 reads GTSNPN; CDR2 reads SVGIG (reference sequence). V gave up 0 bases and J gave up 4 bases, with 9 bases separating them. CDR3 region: CAWSVSSTTEAFF. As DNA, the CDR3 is TGTGCCTGGAGTGTATCCTCTACCACTGAAGCTTTCTTT.

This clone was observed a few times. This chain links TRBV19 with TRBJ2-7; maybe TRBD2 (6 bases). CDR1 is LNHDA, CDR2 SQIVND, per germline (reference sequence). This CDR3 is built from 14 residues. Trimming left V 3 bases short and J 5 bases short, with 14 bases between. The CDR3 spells CASSIGLASHEQYF. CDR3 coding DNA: TGTGCCAGTAGTATTGGCCTAGCGAGCCACGAGCAGTACTTC.

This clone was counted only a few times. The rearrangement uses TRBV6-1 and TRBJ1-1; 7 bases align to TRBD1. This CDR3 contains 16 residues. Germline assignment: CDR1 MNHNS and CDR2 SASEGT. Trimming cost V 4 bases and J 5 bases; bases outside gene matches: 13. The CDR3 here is CASSVMEQGSWTEAFF. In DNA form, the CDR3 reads TGTGCCAGCAGTGTCATGGAACAGGGGTCGTGGACTGAAGCTTTCTTT.

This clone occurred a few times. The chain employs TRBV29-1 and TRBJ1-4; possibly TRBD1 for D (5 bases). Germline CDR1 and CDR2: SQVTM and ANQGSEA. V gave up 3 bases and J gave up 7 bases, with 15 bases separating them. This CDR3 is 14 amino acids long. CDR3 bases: TGCAGCGTTGACGGGAGGGGAGGCGGTGAAAAACTGTTTTTT. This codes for CSVDGRGGGEKLFF.

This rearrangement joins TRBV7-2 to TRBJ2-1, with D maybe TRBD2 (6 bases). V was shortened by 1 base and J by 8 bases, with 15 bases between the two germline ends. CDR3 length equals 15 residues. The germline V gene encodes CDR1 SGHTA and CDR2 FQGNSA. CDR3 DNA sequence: TGTGCCAGCAGCTTAGGCCCTGGAGGGGTCGATGAGCAGTTCTTC. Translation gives CASSLGPGGVDEQFF.

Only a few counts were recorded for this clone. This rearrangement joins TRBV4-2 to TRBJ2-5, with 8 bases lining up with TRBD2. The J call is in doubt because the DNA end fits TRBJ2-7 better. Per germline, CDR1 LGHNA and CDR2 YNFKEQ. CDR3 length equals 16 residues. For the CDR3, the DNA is TGTGCCAGCAGCCCGCCCGGTCGAGCGGGGGCCTACGAGCAGTACTTC. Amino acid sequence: CASSPPGRAGAYEQYF.

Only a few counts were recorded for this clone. The CDR3 reads CASSYRDRANTEAFF. In nucleotides, the CDR3 is TGTGCCAGCAGTTATCGGGACAGGGCCAACACTGAAGCTTTCTTT. The rearrangement links TRBV6-5 to TRBJ1-1; 9 bases align to TRBD1. The CDR3 consists of 15 residues. Trimming at V came to 3 bases and at J to 2 bases, leaving 4 bases not matched to a gene. The germline V gene encodes CDR1 MNHEY and CDR2 SVGAGI.

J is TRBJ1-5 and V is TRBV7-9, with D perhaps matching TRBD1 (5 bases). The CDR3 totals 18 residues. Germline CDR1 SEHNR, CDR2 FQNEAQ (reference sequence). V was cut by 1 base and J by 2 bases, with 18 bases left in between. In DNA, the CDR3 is TGTGCCAGCAGCTTAGTTGGCAGGGAAGGTGTTGGCAATCAGCCCCAGCATTTT. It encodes CASSLVGREGVGNQPQHF.

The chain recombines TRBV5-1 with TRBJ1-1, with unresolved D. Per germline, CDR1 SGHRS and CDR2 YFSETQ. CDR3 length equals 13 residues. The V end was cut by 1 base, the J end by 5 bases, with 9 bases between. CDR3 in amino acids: CASSLREGTEAFF. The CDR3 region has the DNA TGCGCCAGCAGCTTGCGAGAGGGAACTGAAGCTTTCTTT. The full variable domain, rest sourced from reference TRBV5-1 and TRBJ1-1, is KAGVTQTPRYLIKTRGQQVTLSCSPISGHRSVSWYQQTPGQGLQFLFEYFSETQRNKGNFPGRFSGRQFSNSRSEMNVSTLELGDSALYLCASSLREGTEAFFGQGTRLTVV.

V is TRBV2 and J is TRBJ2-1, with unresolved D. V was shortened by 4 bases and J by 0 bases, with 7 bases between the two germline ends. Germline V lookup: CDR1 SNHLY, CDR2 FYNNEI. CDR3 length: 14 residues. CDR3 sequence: CASSGDSSYNEQFF. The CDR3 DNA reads TGTGCCAGCAGTGGTGATAGCTCCTACAATGAGCAGTTCTTC.

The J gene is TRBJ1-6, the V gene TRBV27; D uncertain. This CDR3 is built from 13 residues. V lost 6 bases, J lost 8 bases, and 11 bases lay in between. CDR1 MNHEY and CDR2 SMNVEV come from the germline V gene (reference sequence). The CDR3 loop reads CASRVGQDSPLHF. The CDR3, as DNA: TGTGCCAGCAGGGTTGGGCAGGATTCACCCCTCCACTTT.

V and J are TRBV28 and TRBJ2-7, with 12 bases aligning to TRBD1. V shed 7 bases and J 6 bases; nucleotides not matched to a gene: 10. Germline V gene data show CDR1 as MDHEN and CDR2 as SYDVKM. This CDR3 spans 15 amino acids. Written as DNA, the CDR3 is TGTGCCAGCAATCCAACCGGGACAGGGGGCGCCGAGCAGTACTTC. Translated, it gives CASNPTGTGGAEQYF.

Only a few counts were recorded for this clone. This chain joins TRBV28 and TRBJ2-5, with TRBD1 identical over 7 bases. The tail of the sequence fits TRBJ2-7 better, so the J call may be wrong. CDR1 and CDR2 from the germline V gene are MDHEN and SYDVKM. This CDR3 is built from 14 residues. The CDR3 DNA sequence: TGTGCCAGCAGTATGACAGGGAAGTCCTACGAGCAGTACTTC. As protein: CASSMTGKSYEQYF.

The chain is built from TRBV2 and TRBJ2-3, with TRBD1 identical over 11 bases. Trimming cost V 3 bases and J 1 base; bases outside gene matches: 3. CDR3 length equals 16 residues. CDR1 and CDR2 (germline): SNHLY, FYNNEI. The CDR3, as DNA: TGTGCCAGCAGTGATTCGGGACAGGGGGGCACAGATACGCAGTATTTT. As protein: CASSDSGQGGTDTQYF.

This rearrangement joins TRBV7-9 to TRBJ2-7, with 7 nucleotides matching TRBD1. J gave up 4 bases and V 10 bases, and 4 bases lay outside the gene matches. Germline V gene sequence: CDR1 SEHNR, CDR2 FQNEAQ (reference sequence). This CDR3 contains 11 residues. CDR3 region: CAIQGYYEQYF. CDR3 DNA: TGTGCCATACAGGGGTATTACGAGCAGTACTTC.

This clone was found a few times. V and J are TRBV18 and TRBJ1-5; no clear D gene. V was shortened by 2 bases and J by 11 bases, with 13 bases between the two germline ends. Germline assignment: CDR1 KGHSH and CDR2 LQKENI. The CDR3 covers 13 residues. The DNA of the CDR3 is TGTGCCAGCTCACCAACAGATCCCCCCGCCCAGCATTTT. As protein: CASSPTDPPAQHF.

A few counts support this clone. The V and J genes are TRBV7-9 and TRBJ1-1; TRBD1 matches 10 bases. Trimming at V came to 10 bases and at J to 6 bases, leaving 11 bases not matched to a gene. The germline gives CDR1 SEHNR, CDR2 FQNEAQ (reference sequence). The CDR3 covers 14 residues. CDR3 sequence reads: CATGTGESRAEAFF. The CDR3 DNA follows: TGTGCCACAGGGACAGGGGAGAGTAGGGCTGAAGCTTTCTTT.